This T cell receptor (beta chain) originates from a study of T cells in Graves' hyperthyroidism and ophthalmopathy. Study-level findings and limits: The model identified upcoming ophthalmopathy a median around 6 months ahead of onset.

The CDR3 regions of TCR beta were amplified from RNA transcripts. Carried out on the TCR CDR3, a first-round RT-PCR used the HTBI primer set. In TCRdb, the multiplex PCR reads were re-called with MiXCR into one record per CDR3 protein. Of a few hundred thousand distinct CDR3 sequences listed, approximately 15% are singletons. The CDR3 consists of 14 residues. Germline CDR1 reads MNHNY; CDR2 reads SVGAGI (reference sequence). V was cut by 2 bases and J by 3 bases, with 11 bases left in between. In this sample, this clonotype turned up many times. Its specificity is not known. Diagnoses used clinical symptoms, serum thyroxine and TRAb, thyroid ultrasound and orbital computed tomography.

J is TRBJ2-7 and V is TRBV6-6; possible D gene TRBD1, 5 bases. Sequencing was carried out using blood. The origin of this receptor is a woman aged 25 to 39 with Graves' ophthalmopathy. The DNA for the CDR3 is TGTGCCAGCAGTTACACCGACAGAAGCTACGAGCAGTACTTC. This encodes CASSYTDRSYEQYF.